This T cell receptor (beta chain) was observed in a study of regulatory T cells in long-lasting Graves disease. This clonotype was seen a few times. Its target is not known. Noted time point: persistent/refractory GD, antithyroid drugs over 5 years with positive TRAb. RNA from PBMCs was the source of the TCR library. From each patient, approximately 9 milliliters of peripheral blood was drawn and collected into an EDTA anticoagulant tube. Combining iRepertoire HTBI primers with Arm-PCR of CDR3 regions, the authors built TCR beta libraries. TCRdb passed the multiplex PCR reads through MiXCR, listing each CDR3 protein once. The sample consists of about 430,000 distinct CDR3 sequences, 21% of them appearing once. CDR3 length equals 17 residues. J gave up 1 base and V 1 base, and 9 bases lay outside the gene matches. Per germline, CDR1 SGHRS and CDR2 YFSETQ. Study observations and caveats: Favored gene segments in persistent disease were TRBV28, TRBJ1-2 and TRBJ2-5. Analysis covered peripheral blood alone, not thyroid tissue.

This clonotype originated in a female donor with Graves disease. The source material was peripheral blood mononuclear cells (PBMCs), sampled when the disease was refractory, from a patient treated with antithyroid drugs. The genes are TRBV5-1 and TRBJ1-1, with 8 bases matching TRBD1. As DNA, the CDR3 is TGCGCCAGCAGCTTGTTGGCCAGGGGGCTCGGGAACACTGAAGCTTTCTTT. Translating it yields CASSLLARGLGNTEAFF.